This paragraph covers one T cell receptor (beta chain) sequence. Its antigen remains unknown. This entry belongs to a study of CD8 T cells in Susac syndrome. V was clipped by 3 bases and J by 10 bases; unmatched bases: 7. CDR3 length: 13 amino acids. The germline V gene has CDR1 MNHEY and CDR2 SMNVEV (reference sequence). Whole-study findings and limits: In total CD8+ repertoires, around 17 Susac-specific public clones were detected, and CD8+ TEMRA repertoires contained 5 or 6.

Random hexamers were used to reverse transcribe an amount of roughly 0.5 to 1 ug RNA. TCRdb recomputed calls from the immunoSEQ multiplex PCR reads with MiXCR, one row per CDR3 protein. Among some 200,000 distinct CDR3 sequences listed, around 93% were seen once. This receptor was obtained from a human donor with Susac syndrome. The chain is built from TRBV27 and TRBJ1-1; 8 nucleotides align to TRBD1. The source material was CD8+ T cells from PBMCs. CDR3 in amino acids: CASSLSFGTGAFF. CDR3 bases: TGTGCCAGCAGTTTGTCCTTCGGGACAGGAGCTTTCTTT.